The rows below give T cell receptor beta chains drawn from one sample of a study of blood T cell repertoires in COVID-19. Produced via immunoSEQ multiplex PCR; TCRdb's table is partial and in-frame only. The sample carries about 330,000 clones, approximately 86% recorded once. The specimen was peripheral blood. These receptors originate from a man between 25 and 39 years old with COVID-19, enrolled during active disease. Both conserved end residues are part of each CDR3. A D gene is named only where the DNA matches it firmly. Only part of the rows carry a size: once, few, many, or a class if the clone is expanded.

DNA: TGTGCCAGCAGCGCCCGGGACACTAATTCACCCCTCCACTTT
CDR3: CASSARDTNSPLHF
J: TRBJ1-6
D: NA
size: NA
V: TRBV9

DNA: TGCGCCAGCAGCCAAGACCGGAGCCTACAGGGAACCCTCGCCTACGAGCAGTACTTC
CDR3: CASSQDRSLQGTLAYEQYF
J: TRBJ2-7
D: NA
size: NA
V: TRBV4-3

DNA: TGTGCCAGCAGCCAAGGGCTCCAAGAGACCCAGTACTTC
CDR3: CASSQGLQETQYF
J: TRBJ2-5
D: NA
size: once
V: TRBV4-2

DNA: TGCGCCAGCAGCCAAGAAGGCCCTGGGGAGGTCAACATTCAGTACTTC
CDR3: CASSQEGPGEVNIQYF
J: TRBJ2-4
D: NA
size: few
V: TRBV4-3

DNA: TGTGCCAGCAGCTCCCCCGGGTTGGAGCAGTTCTTC
CDR3: CASSSPGLEQFF
J: TRBJ2-1
D: NA
size: NA
V: TRBV7-9

DNA: TGTGCCAGCTACCCCGCGGGGGGGCAAGAGACCCAGTACTTC
CDR3: CASYPAGGQETQYF
J: TRBJ2-5
D: TRBD2
size: NA
V: TRBV27

DNA: TGTGCCAGCAGCTTTGGAGCGGGGGCCCAAGAGACCCAGTACTTC
CDR3: CASSFGAGAQETQYF
J: TRBJ2-5
D: TRBD2
size: NA
V: TRBV11-3

DNA: TGTGCCAGCAGAGAAACCATTGGGACAGTCCCTGCAACTAATGAAAAACTGTTTTTT
CDR3: CASRETIGTVPATNEKLFF
J: TRBJ1-4
D: TRBD1
size: NA
V: TRBV2

DNA: TGTGCCAGTAGTACAGGGGACGCTGGAAACACCATATATTTT
CDR3: CASSTGDAGNTIYF
J: TRBJ1-3
D: NA
size: NA
V: TRBV19

DNA: TGTGCCAGCAGCTTTAGGGCCTGGGGGGCCTACGAGCAGTACTTC
CDR3: CASSFRAWGAYEQYF
J: TRBJ2-7
D: NA
size: once
V: TRBV5-6

DNA: TGCGCCACAAAGCCGGGATCAAGAGACACTGAAGCTTTCTTT
CDR3: CATKPGSRDTEAFF
J: TRBJ1-1
D: NA
size: NA
V: TRBV5-1

DNA: TGTGCCAGCAGGCCCGACAGGGATTCGAGTGGCTACACCTTC
CDR3: CASRPDRDSSGYTF
J: TRBJ1-2
D: TRBD1
size: NA
V: TRBV6-5

DNA: TGTGCCAGCAGGCCGACGGGACAGGGGACGAGGACTGAAGCTTTCTTT
CDR3: CASRPTGQGTRTEAFF
J: TRBJ1-1
D: TRBD1
size: NA
V: TRBV6-6

DNA: TGCGCCAGCAGCCAGGACTCACAGGGGAATGAGCAGTTCTTC
CDR3: CASSQDSQGNEQFF
J: TRBJ2-1
D: TRBD1
size: NA
V: TRBV4-3

DNA: TGCGCCAGCAGCTTTGGACTAGCGGGGGGGTTACAAGAGACCCAGTACTTC
CDR3: CASSFGLAGGLQETQYF
J: TRBJ2-5
D: TRBD2
size: once
V: TRBV5-1

DNA: TGTGCCAGCAGCTCACAGGGATCGAACACCGGGGAGCTGTTTTTT
CDR3: CASSSQGSNTGELFF
J: TRBJ2-2
D: NA
size: NA
V: TRBV7-2

DNA: TGTGCCAGCAGCGAGCCGATAGCGGGAGGGAAGAATGAGCAGTTCTTC
CDR3: CASSEPIAGGKNEQFF
J: TRBJ2-1
D: TRBD2
size: NA
V: TRBV9

DNA: TGTGCCAGCAGTTTCGGGGGGCCCGGTGACACTGAAGCTTTCTTT
CDR3: CASSFGGPGDTEAFF
J: TRBJ1-1
D: NA
size: NA
V: TRBV28

DNA: TGTGCCAGCAGCGTAGGGGGACAGAAGACTTCCCTAGCGGGGGGGCCGGTGTGGTACGAGCAGTACTTC
CDR3: CASSVGGQKTSLAGGPVWYEQYF
J: TRBJ2-7
D: TRBD2
size: NA
V: TRBV9

DNA: TGTGCCAGCTCACCGGACAGGGTGTGGGGTGAGCAGTTCTTC
CDR3: CASSPDRVWGEQFF
J: TRBJ2-1
D: TRBD1
size: NA
V: TRBV18

DNA: TGTGCCAGCAGCGTAGCGAGGACAGGGGCGAACACCGGGGAGCTGTTTTTT
CDR3: CASSVARTGANTGELFF
J: TRBJ2-2
D: TRBD1
size: NA
V: TRBV9

DNA: TGTGCCAGCAGCCGTGGGGGGGCCTACGAGCAGTACTTC
CDR3: CASSRGGAYEQYF
J: TRBJ2-7
D: TRBD2
size: NA
V: TRBV4-2

DNA: TGTGCCATCAGTGAGTCGGGGGGGAACACTGAAGCTTTCTTT
CDR3: CAISESGGNTEAFF
J: TRBJ1-1
D: NA
size: few
V: TRBV10-3

DNA: TGTGCCAGCAGTCAACTAGCGGGGGGGCGGGAGACCCAGTACTTC
CDR3: CASSQLAGGRETQYF
J: TRBJ2-5
D: TRBD2
size: NA
V: TRBV3-1/TRBV3-2

DNA: TGTGCCAGCAGTTCGTGGAACAGGCTGAACTATGGCTACACCTTC
CDR3: CASSSWNRLNYGYTF
J: TRBJ1-2
D: NA
size: NA
V: TRBV27

DNA: TGTGCCAGTAGTATGGGACAGGGGGCGGACACTGAAGCTTTCTTT
CDR3: CASSMGQGADTEAFF
J: TRBJ1-1
D: TRBD1
size: NA
V: TRBV19

DNA: TGTGCCAGCGGGGGACAGGGGAACACCGGGGAGCTGTTTTTT
CDR3: CASGGQGNTGELFF
J: TRBJ2-2
D: TRBD1
size: NA
V: TRBV6-5